Listed below are T cell receptor beta chains from one sample, sequenced in a study of cytomegalovirus exposure and HLA in healthy donors. The table came from immunoSEQ multiplex PCR; TCRdb's copy has only in-frame clones and leaves some out. The table lists 280,000 or so clones, around 90% of them singletons. The sample consisted of PBMCs. Receptors originate from a woman aged 18-29 years in good health and CMV-seronegative. CDR3s include the opening cysteine and the closing phenylalanine or tryptophan. The D gene is left open where the match is weak. Only some rows state a clone size, as once, few, many or a class for expanded clones.

size	D	V	J	DNA	CDR3
-	TRBD1	TRBV19	TRBJ2-7	TGTGCCAGTAGTGGAGGGACAGGAGGCTACGAGCAGTACTTC	CASSGGTGGYEQYF
-	-	TRBV4-1	TRBJ1-1	TGCGCCAGCAGCCGGGGGGACACTGAAGCTTTCTTT	CASSRGDTEAFF
once	-	TRBV9	TRBJ2-1	TGTGCCAGCAGCGGGCGGAGCTCCTACAATGAGCAGTTCTTC	CASSGRSSYNEQFF
once	TRBD1	TRBV9	TRBJ2-1	TGTACCAGCAGCGCATCGATGGACAGGGCCTCCTACAATGAGCAGTTCTTC	CTSSASMDRASYNEQFF
-	TRBD1	TRBV2	TRBJ2-5	TGTGCCAGCAGTTCTCAGGGGGCACAAGAGACCCAGTACTTC	CASSSQGAQETQYF
once	TRBD2	TRBV6-6	TRBJ2-7	TGTGCCAGCAGTTTAGCGGGGGGGCCTCCCGAGCAGTACTTC	CASSLAGGPPEQYF
-	-	TRBV6-1	TRBJ1-1	TGTGCCAGCAGTGAATGGCCGGGAGGCACTGAAGCTTTCTTT	CASSEWPGGTEAFF
-	TRBD2	TRBV11-2	TRBJ2-2	TGTGCCAGCAGCTTAGGGCTAGCGGGGGGGCCCTTCACCGGGGAGCTGTTTTTT	CASSLGLAGGPFTGELFF
-	-	TRBV28	TRBJ2-7	TGTGCCAGCAGAGACATGGAACGCGAGCAGTACTTC	CASRDMEREQYF
-	TRBD1	TRBV5-1	TRBJ2-7	TGCGCCAGCAGCGGAGGACAGGGGGGCTACGAGCAGTACTTC	CASSGGQGGYEQYF
-	-	TRBV4-1	TRBJ2-2	TGCGCCAGCAGCCAAACTAGTACCGGGGAGCTGTTTTTT	CASSQTSTGELFF
-	-	TRBV7-9	TRBJ2-1	TGTTCCAGCAGCTTAGAGCACTACAATGAGCAGTTCTTC	CSSSLEHYNEQFF
-	TRBD2	TRBV29-1	TRBJ2-7	TGCAGCGTTGTTCCGGGGGGGTCCTACGAGCAGTACTTC	CSVVPGGSYEQYF
-	-	TRBV30	TRBJ1-1	TGTGCCTGGTCAAACGGGGGGGTATTGATGAACACTGAAGCTTTCTTT	CAWSNGGVLMNTEAFF
once	-	TRBV2	TRBJ1-1	TGTGCCAGCAGTGAATCGGGTTTGAACACTGAAGCTTTCTTT	CASSESGLNTEAFF
-	TRBD1	TRBV7-2	TRBJ1-2	TGTGCCAGCAGCTTAGTCGGGACAGGATTAATTGGCTACACCTTC	CASSLVGTGLIGYTF
-	TRBD1	TRBV29-1	TRBJ1-2	TGCAGCGTTGAGGGGGGACAGAGAAAAACTTATGGCTACACCTTC	CSVEGGQRKTYGYTF
-	-	TRBV4-1	TRBJ1-2	-	CASSQMVAAGTAF
-	TRBD1	TRBV6-5	TRBJ1-1	TGTGCCAGCAGTTACTCTGGGACAGGGACCACTGAAGCTTTCTTT	CASSYSGTGTTEAFF
-	-	TRBV5-1	TRBJ2-3	TGCGCCAGCAGCTTGGAACTTTCCGATACGCAGTATTTT	CASSLELSDTQYF
-	-	TRBV5-1	TRBJ1-4	TGCGCCAGCAGCTTGGGTCAGGGTGGGGAAAAACTGTTTTTT	CASSLGQGGEKLFF
-	-	TRBV5-1	TRBJ2-5	TGCGCCAGCAGCTTGTTCTATGAGACCCAGTACTTC	CASSLFYETQYF
-	TRBD1	TRBV6-1	TRBJ1-5	TGTGCCAGCAGTCGGGGTTTCGGGCAGGGGGAGCCCCAGCATTTT	CASSRGFGQGEPQHF
-	-	TRBV9	TRBJ1-6	TGTGCCAGCAGCCTATACGGGGCGGGAAATTCACCCCTCCACTTT	CASSLYGAGNSPLHF
-	-	TRBV5-4	TRBJ1-3	TGTGCCAGCAGCTTTGGTGACACAGGGCGATCCCGAAACACCATATATTTT	CASSFGDTGRSRNTIYF
-	TRBD1	TRBV6-5	TRBJ1-6	TGTGCCAGCAGTTACGGCTACAGGGGACCCAATTCACCCCTCCACTTT	CASSYGYRGPNSPLHF
-	-	TRBV27	TRBJ2-7	TGTGCCAGCAGTTTGTCCGGGACTTCTTCCTACGAGCAGTACTTC	CASSLSGTSSYEQYF
-	-	TRBV18	TRBJ1-5	TGTGCCAGCACTCAACCGGGTCAGCCCCAGCATTTT	CASTQPGQPQHF
-	TRBD1	TRBV10-3	TRBJ1-2	TGTGCCATCAGTGGGACAGGGGCGGATGGCTACACCTTC	CAISGTGADGYTF
-	TRBD1	TRBV7-6	TRBJ1-1	TGTGCCAGCAGCTCAGGACAGGGGGCCAACACTGAAGCTTTCTTT	CASSSGQGANTEAFF
-	TRBD1	TRBV27	TRBJ2-7	TGTGCCAGCAGTTTGATGACAGGGTTCGTTTACGAGCAGTACTTC	CASSLMTGFVYEQYF
few	TRBD1	TRBV7-6	TRBJ2-7	TGTGCCAGCAGCTTATTCGGGGACAGGGTGTCCTACGAGCAGTACTTC	CASSLFGDRVSYEQYF
-	-	TRBV11-2	TRBJ2-7	TGTGCCAGCAACTTGGGGGGATTCGAGCAGTACTTC	CASNLGGFEQYF
-	TRBD2	TRBV5-8	TRBJ2-1	TGTGCCAGCAGCCCTAGCGGACCTCACTACAATGAGCAGTTCTTC	CASSPSGPHYNEQFF
-	TRBD1	TRBV19	TRBJ2-7	TGTGCCAGTAGTATGGGGACAGGGGGCAACGAGCAGTACTTC	CASSMGTGGNEQYF
-	-	TRBV6-5	TRBJ2-7	TGTGCCAGCAGTTTAAGGGGGGGGCCTGCATACGAGCAGTACTTC	CASSLRGGPAYEQYF
-	-	TRBV5-1	TRBJ2-7	TGCGCCAGCAGCTTGGGTCAGGCGAGCTCCTACGAGCAGTACTTC	CASSLGQASSYEQYF
-	-	TRBV6-1	TRBJ1-6	TGTGCCAGCACCGAGGAGGCCAGCGTTTCACCCCTCCACTTT	CASTEEASVSPLHF
-	-	TRBV5-1	TRBJ1-5	TGCGCCAGCAGCTTGGACGGAGGTCCCTATAGCAATCAGCCCCAGCATTTT	CASSLDGGPYSNQPQHF
-	-	TRBV9	TRBJ2-7	TGTGCCAGCAGCGTAGGGCCTTCCTCCTACGAGCAGTACTTC	CASSVGPSSYEQYF
-	-	TRBV11-2	TRBJ1-1	TGTGCCAGCAGCTCAAGACAGGTTCTGAACACTGAAGCTTTCTTT	CASSSRQVLNTEAFF
-	-	TRBV2	TRBJ1-1	TGTGCCAGCAGTGAAGCGCTTCCCCCTGCGGCTTTCTTT	CASSEALPPAAFF
-	-	TRBV5-1	TRBJ1-1	TGCGCCAGCAGCGGGGGGACTGAAGCTTTCTTT	CASSGGTEAFF
-	-	TRBV19	TRBJ1-2	TGTGCCAGTACCCTCGGTCTTCACAGGGATGGCTACACCTTC	CASTLGLHRDGYTF
-	-	TRBV5-1	TRBJ1-2	TGCGCCAGCAGCTATCCGGAGGGGGGGAACTATGGCTACACCTTC	CASSYPEGGNYGYTF
-	-	TRBV14	TRBJ2-5	TGTGCCAGCAGCCAACGGGGACACGACGTGATCGAGACCCAGTACTTC	CASSQRGHDVIETQYF
-	-	TRBV11-2	TRBJ1-6	TGTGCCAGCAGCTTAGACGCCGTCGGGCCCCTCCACTTT	CASSLDAVGPLHF
-	-	TRBV7-9	TRBJ1-3	TGTGCCAGCAGCTTAACTTGGGGGGGCTCTGGAAACACCATATATTTT	CASSLTWGGSGNTIYF
-	TRBD1	TRBV15	TRBJ1-5	TGTGCCACCAGCCGTGGGGACAGGGTAGTGCCCCGAGGGCCCCAGCATTTT	CATSRGDRVVPRGPQHF
-	TRBD2	TRBV5-6	TRBJ2-1	TGTGCCAGCAGCTTGGTAGCGGGGGGGCCTGTCAATGAGCAGTTCTTC	CASSLVAGGPVNEQFF
-	-	TRBV4-1	TRBJ1-1	TGCGCCAGCAGCCAAGGGGCGGGGTATGAAGCTTTCTTT	CASSQGAGYEAFF
-	-	TRBV6-5	TRBJ2-1	TGTGCCAGCAGTTACAACAGGGAAAATGAGCAGTTCTTC	CASSYNRENEQFF
once	-	TRBV13	TRBJ1-1	TGTGCCAGCAGCGCGGGGGACACTGAAGCTTTCTTT	CASSAGDTEAFF